The 21 T cell receptor beta chains below were found in one sample sequenced in a study of identical twins (TCRdb year 2016). The library was made by 5' RACE. The sequencer listed for this sample is Illumina HiSeq 2000. Starting from the raw public reads, TCRdb applied fastp trimming at Q25, assembled clones with MiXCR and retained in-frame beta chains. All rows with the same CDR3 protein become a single entry with the most common DNA and genes. The sample table lists roughly 1.6 million distinct CDR3 sequences, roughly 35% of them with a count of one. The biggest ten clones account for about 0.25% of the sample. The material sequenced was cord blood. Every receptor here comes from a newborn girl in good health.

This clonotype has a handful of counts. The chain combines TRBV14 with TRBJ2-3, with D uncertain. Germline CDR1 reads SGHDN; CDR2 reads FVKESK. Trimming stripped 7 bases from V and 3 bases from J, with 11 bases between. CDR3 length: 13 amino acids. DNA for the CDR3: TGTGCCAGCAATGGCCGACCAACAGATACGCAGTATTTT. This encodes CASNGRPTDTQYF.

This CDR3 is CASSLQGAFRANVLTF. The DNA for the CDR3 is TGTGCCAGCAGTCTACAGGGGGCATTTAGGGCCAACGTCCTGACTTTC. The V and J genes are TRBV7-6 and TRBJ2-6; TRBD1 aligns across 9 bases. The trim removed 6 bases at V and 5 bases at J, leaving 8 bases unmatched. This CDR3 region has 16 residues. Germline V gene data show CDR1 as SGHVS and CDR2 as FNYEAQ.

The V gene is TRBV7-9, the J gene TRBJ2-1, with D maybe TRBD1 (5 bases). V dropped 11 bases and J dropped 5 bases, with 16 bases sitting between them. CDR3 size: 13 residues. Per the germline V gene, CDR1 is SEHNR and CDR2 is FQNEAQ (reference sequence). CDR3 in DNA: TGTGCCGACAGTGAACGAAGAAACAATGAGCAGTTCTTC. This gives the protein CADSERRNNEQFF.

This sequence joins TRBV27 and TRBJ2-7; D could derive from TRBD1 or TRBD2 (5 bases each). Trimming removed 5 bases from V and 3 bases from J, with 17 bases in between. This CDR3 comprises 15 residues. The germline V gene encodes CDR1 MNHEY and CDR2 SMNVEV (reference sequence). CDR3 loop: CASSLSGPPGYEQYF. The CDR3 DNA follows: TGTGCCAGCAGTCTTTCGGGACCCCCTGGCTACGAGCAGTACTTC.

The chain recombines TRBV5-1 with TRBJ2-3, with D tentatively TRBD2 (5 bases). The V end lost 6 bases, the J end lost 2 bases, and 10 bases lay between the germline ends. The CDR3 spans 13 residues. Germline-derived CDR1 and CDR2 are SGHRS and YFSETQ. CDR3 amino acids: CASKVTNTDTQYF. CDR3 bases: TGCGCCAGCAAGGTGACTAACACAGATACGCAGTATTTT.

V gene TRBV14 combines with J gene TRBJ1-1; no definite D call. CDR1 is SGHDN and CDR2 is FVKESK in the germline V gene. The CDR3 runs to 13 residues. Trimming shortened V by 2 bases and J by 4 bases, and 8 bases separated the two germline ends. The CDR3 coding sequence is TGTGCCAGCAGCCAATTCGTGTTCACTGAAGCTTTCTTT. Residues: CASSQFVFTEAFF.

The chain carries TRBV12-3 or TRBV12-4 and TRBJ2-4; 8 bases are a match to TRBD1. The CDR3 spans 15 residues. The V gene end was trimmed by 5 bases and the J gene end by 2 bases; junction bases not matched to a gene: 5. CDR3 residues: CASSLGQGSKNIQYF. In DNA, the CDR3 is TGTGCCAGCAGTCTCGGACAGGGTTCCAAAAACATTCAGTACTTC.

This clonotype was seen just once. Its ends do not fully match the called genes, so a read error is possible. This chain uses TRBV24-1 with TRBJ1-2; D is perhaps TRBD1 (6 bases). Germline CDR1 is KGHDR and CDR2 is SFDVKD. The CDR3 totals 15 residues. The CDR3 DNA sequence: TGTGCCACCAGTGATGGGCCGGGGGGCTACTATGACTACACCTTC. Its translation: CATSDGPGGYYDYTF.

This clonotype was detected many times. V usage is TRBV25-1 and J usage is TRBJ2-1; D call uncertain. The CDR3 extends over 13 amino acids. V was shortened by 3 bases and J by 9 bases, with 12 bases between the two germline ends. Germline V CDR1 and CDR2: MGHDK, SYGVNS. In DNA, the CDR3 is TGTGCCAGCAGTGAGATTCTTTTGAGTGAGCAGTTCTTC. This codes for CASSEILLSEQFF.

The CDR3 DNA sequence: TGCGCCAGCAGCTTGGGACTAGCGCACTCCTACAATGAGCAGTTCTTC. Translation gives CASSLGLAHSYNEQFF. The chain joins TRBV5-1 to TRBJ2-1, with 8 bases lining up with TRBD2. The CDR3 extends over 16 amino acids. Germline CDR1 and CDR2: SGHRS and YFSETQ. J was trimmed by 0 bases and V by 0 bases; bases with no gene match: 2.

The chain employs TRBV12-3 or TRBV12-4 and TRBJ1-3; maybe TRBD1 (5 bases). Trimming removed 8 bases at V and 1 base at J, with 12 bases between. CDR3 length: 14 residues. In DNA form, the CDR3 reads TGTGCCAGCCCATTAGGGGTATCTGGAAACACCATATATTTT. This translates into CASPLGVSGNTIYF.

This clonotype occurred a few times. The gene calls are TRBV3-1 and TRBJ2-5, with TRBD1 identical over 10 bases. Germline V gene lookup returns CDR1 LGHDT and CDR2 YNNKEL (reference sequence). This CDR3 is built from 15 residues. V shed 8 bases, J shed 5 bases, and the junction held 11 bases outside the gene matches. CDR3 region: CASYRQGARWETQYF. DNA of the CDR3: TGTGCCAGCTATCGACAGGGGGCCCGGTGGGAGACCCAGTACTTC.

This clonotype was seen only a few times. The V call is TRBV20-1, the J call TRBJ2-7; 7 bases match TRBD1. Germline V gene sequence: CDR1 DFQATT, CDR2 SNEGSKA (reference sequence). The V gene end was trimmed by 4 bases and the J gene end by 3 bases; junction bases not matched to a gene: 6. The CDR3 has 13 amino acids. The CDR3 nucleotides read TGCAGTGCTATATCCCGACAGGGCTACGAGCAGTACTTC. Its protein product is CSAISRQGYEQYF.

This clonotype occurred a few times. CDR3 nucleotide sequence: TGCGCCAGCAGCTTGGTTCCGGGCTACTACAATGAGCAGTTCTTC. This translates into CASSLVPGYYNEQFF. The chain links TRBV5-1 to TRBJ2-1; no reliable D call. The germline V gene encodes CDR1 SGHRS and CDR2 YFSETQ. Trimming shortened V by 0 bases and J by 3 bases, and 10 bases separated the two germline ends. This CDR3 comprises 15 residues.

V gene TRBV7-9 combines with J gene TRBJ1-1; the D gene is possibly TRBD1 (5 bases). The V end lost 2 bases, the J end lost 11 bases, and 21 bases lay between the germline ends. Germline values: CDR1 SEHNR, CDR2 FQNEAQ (reference sequence). This CDR3 spans 15 amino acids. CDR3 protein: CASSLLQGRLYEAFF. Here the CDR3 DNA reads TGTGCCAGCAGCTTACTCCAGGGAAGGCTCTACGAGGCTTTCTTT.

This clonotype was recorded a few times. V usage is TRBV5-1 and J usage is TRBJ2-1; 13 bases are a match to TRBD2. The germline V gene encodes CDR1 SGHRS and CDR2 YFSETQ. J gave up 0 bases and V 4 bases, and 16 bases lay outside the gene matches. This CDR3 is 21 amino acids long. In DNA form, the CDR3 reads TGCGCCAGCAGCGCCAGAACTAGCGGGGGGGCCTCAGGTGTCTCCTACAATGAGCAGTTCTTC. It is translated as CASSARTSGGASGVSYNEQFF. Full variable domain (rest looked up from reference TRBV5-1 and TRBJ2-1): KAGVTQTPRYLIKTRGQQVTLSCSPISGHRSVSWYQQTPGQGLQFLFEYFSETQRNKGNFPGRFSGRQFSNSRSEMNVSTLELGDSALYLCASSARTSGGASGVSYNEQFFGPGTRLTVL.

J is TRBJ2-3 and V is TRBV12-3 or TRBV12-4, with TRBD2 matching over 12 bases. J was trimmed by 6 bases and V by 5 bases; bases with no gene match: 6. The CDR3 length is 15 residues. The CDR3 DNA reads as TGTGCCAGCAGTCGCGGACTAGCGGGGAAGGATACGCAGTATTTT. Translating gives CASSRGLAGKDTQYF.

V gene TRBV6-6 combines with J gene TRBJ2-5; 10 bases line up with TRBD2. The J call may not be correct, given that the DNA end is closer to TRBJ2-7. This CDR3 has 15 residues. CDR1 and CDR2 (germline): MNHNY, SVGAGI (reference sequence). Written as DNA, the CDR3 is TGTGCCAGCAGCCCCAATCCTAGCGGGAGCTACGAGCAGTACTTC. As protein: CASSPNPSGSYEQYF.

This clonotype was seen more than once but under ten times. This sequence joins TRBV11-2 and TRBJ2-5; TRBD2 agrees at 7 bases. The V gene end was trimmed by 5 bases and the J gene end by 0 bases; junction bases not matched to a gene: 3. Germline assignment: CDR1 SGHAT and CDR2 FQNNGV. The CDR3 covers 14 residues. The DNA of the CDR3 is TGTGCCAGCAGCCCTAGCGGTGACCAAGAGACCCAGTACTTC. Protein sequence: CASSPSGDQETQYF.

The chain is built from TRBV5-1 and TRBJ2-7; TRBD2 matches 15 bases. V dropped 0 bases and J dropped 0; count of bases not matched to a gene: 4. The CDR3 covers 18 residues. Germline V gives CDR1 SGHRS, CDR2 YFSETQ. The CDR3 loop is CASSLVPGLAGGSYEQYF. The DNA for the CDR3 is TGCGCCAGCAGCTTGGTCCCGGGACTAGCGGGGGGCTCCTACGAGCAGTACTTC.

This clonotype has just a few counts. This chain uses TRBV12-3 or TRBV12-4 with TRBJ2-7; D is unresolved. The CDR3 totals 14 residues. V shed 7 bases and J shed 4 bases, with 17 bases lying between them. CDR3: CASTLGFGFYEQYF. The CDR3 DNA reads as TGTGCCAGCACACTCGGGTTCGGATTTTACGAGCAGTACTTC.